Sequencing of this T cell receptor (beta chain) was carried out in a study of T cell responses to AZD1222 COVID-19 vaccine (dated by TCRdb to 2020 to 2023). Background on the whole study: Because spike-specific TCR depth and breadth did not differ between the two schedules, AZD1222 recipients who got a second dose at roughly 4 weeks were pooled with those who got a second dose at roughly 12 weeks. TCR sequencing was performed for 230 to 250 trial participants, of whom 207 were given two doses of AZD1222 and approximately 25 were given two doses of MenACWY control vaccine. Trial participants were enrolled by age into subgroups of 18-55, 56-69 and 70-plus years, and roughly 150, 30 and 60 TCR-sequenced participants, respectively, were included in these subgroups.

The time point label, as the study defines it: baseline before first vaccination. Vaccinee samples came from UK trials COV001 and COV002, including a single-blind randomized controlled phase 2/3 trial of AZD1222 (ChAdOx1 nCoV-19) in healthy adults. For TCRbeta chain sequencing, PBMC samples were collected from trial participants at day 0 and at day 28 after the second dose. To note about this clone: Which antigen it targets is not known. No much larger clone exists at a distance of one base, and base qualities are not known.

The CDR3 regions of human TCRbeta chains were analyzed by immunosequencing. Processing in the source paper ran as follows. Repertoire TCRs were checked for matches against a reference library of SARS-CoV-2-specific TCRs that had been generated using the MIRA antigen-specificity platform. Breadth was defined as the fraction of unique TCRs that were SARS-CoV-2-associated, and depth was defined as the fraction of total T cells that were SARS-CoV-2-associated. Using the MIRA data, every spike-specific TCR was mapped to the spike region that the TCR reacted to and assigned to either a CD4 or a CD8 class. Log10-transformed breadth and depth values were compared by one-way ANOVA with Sidak's multiple comparisons tests. This immuneACCESS table, as held by TCRdb, lists in-frame sequences with V and J called but not all clones. Of the missing ones, under half trace to an unresolved V gene in checked studies; the others have no known cause. V and J calls and clone size are given by that table; D and trimming were obtained from the DNA. This sample gives some 97,000 clones in total; 92% of them show up just once. The ten biggest clones cover 1.5% to 2% of the sample.

The investigation overall reported the following: Because no day 14 peak-response samples were available, the repertoires could be characterized only after the peak T cell response. Most participants were white British and females outnumbered males, and the authors suggested that clonal diversity may have been underestimated. Only 5 to 7 AZD1222 recipients were SARS-CoV-2 seropositive at baseline, limiting conclusions about previously exposed vaccinees. CD4 TCRs associated with the vaccine covered the entire spike protein, and the dominant responses were in regions 160-218 and 743-854. Reportedly, almost half of the unique spike-specific TCRs recognized epitopes lying outside the regions that are mutated in the B.1.351 and B.1.1.7 variants. After two AZD1222 doses, both the breadth and the depth of spike-specific TCRs were significantly higher than at day 0 and than in MenACWY recipients. In the small 56-69-year group, the increase in depth fell short of significance, most likely because of low power.

This clonotype was sampled from an adult in good health. Sequences were derived from peripheral blood, sampled on day 0 of AZD1222 vaccination.

The CDR3 sequence is CASSEYYDRVDSPLHF. The DNA reads TGTGCCAGCAGTGAATACTATGACAGGGTTGATTCACCCCTCCACTTT. The V gene is TRBV25-1 and the J gene is TRBJ1-6, with TRBD1 matching 7 junction bases. The CDR3 spans 16 residues, from the cysteine through the phenylalanine. Only the CDR3 DNA stays, 48 bases, in frame from base 1. From V the trimming removes 0 bases and from J it removes 8 bases, while the gene matches leave 7 bases of the junction unaccounted for. The germline V gene specifies MGHDK as CDR1 and SYGVNS as CDR2.